These 32 T cell receptor beta chains were all obtained from the same sample, sequenced in a study of cytomegalovirus exposure and HLA in healthy donors. PCR was performed using 60 Vbeta and 13 Jbeta primers. Measured with immunoSEQ multiplex PCR; TCRdb has only the in-frame clones, and not every one. The table lists about 94,000 clones, roughly 77% of them singletons. The sample comprised PBMCs. The receptors here all came from a human donor in good health.

The chain carries TRBV5-4 and TRBJ2-5; weak D call: TRBD1 (6 bases). Trimming pared 4 bases from V and 0 bases from J, leaving 10 bases between. This CDR3 is 14 amino acids long. CDR1 SGHNT and CDR2 YYREEE come from the germline V gene (reference sequence). CDR3 DNA sequence: TGTGCCAGCAGCCACGGACAGCACCAAGAGACCCAGTACTTC. Amino acid sequence: CASSHGQHQETQYF.

The genes are TRBV6-5 and TRBJ2-7; TRBD2 matches at 13 bases. V lost 4 bases to trimming and J lost 9 bases; unmatched junction nucleotides: 6. The CDR3 runs to 14 residues. Germline-derived CDR1 and CDR2 are MNHEY and SVGAGI. CDR3 sequence: CASSSPTSGRVQYF. Written as DNA, the CDR3 is TGTGCCAGCAGTTCCCCAACTAGCGGGAGGGTGCAGTACTTC.

This chain links TRBV5-1 with TRBJ2-3; 13 positions agree with TRBD2. Looked up from germline, CDR1 is SGHRS and CDR2 is YFSETQ. CDR3 length: 17 residues. J lost 2 bases, V lost 7 bases, and 10 bases had no gene match. CDR3 DNA: TGCGCCAGCGGAACTAGCGGGAGGGTTCTCGTCACAGATACGCAGTATTTT. The encoded protein is CASGTSGRVLVTDTQYF.

The chain has TRBV5-1 and TRBJ2-5; 7 bases agree with TRBD2. CDR1 is SGHRS, CDR2 YFSETQ, per germline. After removal of 5 bases from V and 1 base from J, the junction contained 5 bases not matched to a gene. The CDR3 loop spans 14 amino acids. The CDR3 sequence: CASRRLAGQETQYF. CDR3 sequence (DNA): TGCGCCAGCAGGCGACTAGCTGGCCAAGAGACCCAGTACTTC.

The V and J genes are TRBV5-1 and TRBJ2-2, with TRBD2 matching over 8 bases. The CDR3 is made up of 16 amino acids. V shed 3 bases and J 2 bases; nucleotides not matched to a gene: 6. Germline V gives CDR1 SGHRS, CDR2 YFSETQ. The CDR3 reads CASSYLAGRNTGELFF. CDR3 coding DNA: TGCGCCAGCAGCTACCTAGCGGGTCGAAACACCGGGGAGCTGTTTTTT.

This clone was counted a single time. V gene TRBV27 combines with J gene TRBJ1-2; no definite D call. CDR3 length equals 15 residues. The V end lost 8 bases, the J end lost 0 bases, and 16 bases lay between the germline ends. Germline loops: CDR1 MNHEY, CDR2 SMNVEV (reference sequence). CDR3 sequence reads: CASGFPTRSNYGYTF. The CDR3 DNA reads as TGTGCCAGCGGGTTTCCGACTCGATCTAACTATGGCTACACCTTC.

This chain joins TRBV7-9 and TRBJ2-5; 7 nucleotides agree with TRBD2. The DNA matches TRBJ2-7 better at its end, which makes the J call doubtful. CDR1 SEHNR and CDR2 FQNEAQ come from the germline V gene (reference sequence). The CDR3 has 14 residues. In nucleotides, the CDR3 is TGTGCCAGCAGCTCCAGCGGGACCGCCTACGAGCAGTACTTC. Protein sequence: CASSSSGTAYEQYF.

This clone was observed once. The chain combines TRBV7-2 with TRBJ1-2; no firm D call. CDR1 is SGHTA, CDR2 FQGNSA, per germline. V lost 5 bases and J 8 bases, leaving 15 bases between the germline ends. The CDR3 totals 13 residues. The CDR3 sequence is CASSLQAGWGYTF. The CDR3 DNA follows: TGTGCCAGCAGCCTGCAAGCGGGTTGGGGCTACACCTTC.

V is TRBV7-9 and J is TRBJ1-4; a possible D gene is TRBD1 (6 bases). Germline V gene data show CDR1 as SEHNR and CDR2 as FQNEAQ (reference sequence). This CDR3 is 15 amino acids long. Trimming took off 4 bases at V and 8 bases at J, with 17 bases between the two ends. This CDR3 is CASSSGQPGEEKLFF. The CDR3 nucleotides read TGTGCCAGCAGCTCAGGACAGCCAGGGGAAGAAAAACTGTTTTTT.

This chain connects TRBV27 to TRBJ1-4; D perhaps matches TRBD1 (6 bases). The CDR3 has 13 amino acids. Germline-derived CDR1 and CDR2 are MNHEY and SMNVEV (reference sequence). V was pared by 8 bases and J by 7 bases, with 14 bases between. The DNA for the CDR3 is TGTGCCAGCCGTCCCAGGGGCGTTGAAAAACTGTTTTTT. Translating it yields CASRPRGVEKLFF.

CDR3 sequence reads: CASSPAGDSIYEQYF. Here the CDR3 DNA reads TGTGCCAGCAGCCCTGCCGGGGACAGTATCTACGAGCAGTACTTC. The chain uses TRBV4-2 and TRBJ2-7, with 7 nucleotides matching TRBD1. The CDR3 length is 15 residues. Germline V gives CDR1 LGHNA, CDR2 YNFKEQ. The ends lost 4 bases at V and 3 bases at J; junction bases unmatched: 9.

This clone showed up just once. The rearrangement joins TRBV2 to TRBJ1-5, with 7 bases identical to TRBD1. CDR3 length equals 14 residues. V gave up 7 bases and J gave up 0 bases; unmatched junction bases: 3. From germline, CDR1 is SNHLY and CDR2 FYNNEI. The CDR3 coding sequence is TGTGCCAGCAAACAGGGGTATAGCAATCAGCCCCAGCATTTT. Its translation is CASKQGYSNQPQHF.

The rearrangement uses TRBV5-1 and TRBJ2-5, with a possible D match to TRBD1 (6 bases). Trimming stripped 4 bases from V and 1 base from J, with 11 bases between. Germline values: CDR1 SGHRS, CDR2 YFSETQ. This CDR3 has 14 residues. The CDR3 coding sequence is TGCGCCAGCAGCACCGGACAGCCCCAAGAGACCCAGTACTTC. Its translation is CASSTGQPQETQYF.

This chain joins TRBV6-1 and TRBJ1-5, with TRBD1 identical over 10 bases. The CDR3 is 16 residues long. The germline gives CDR1 MNHNS, CDR2 SASEGT. The V segment lost 4 bases and the J segment 4 bases; nucleotides outside the gene matches: 7. CDR3 region: CASSAWTGGTNQPQHF. The CDR3 DNA is TGTGCCAGCAGTGCTTGGACAGGGGGGACGAATCAGCCCCAGCATTTT.

The rearrangement joins TRBV5-4 to TRBJ2-1; 14 bases are a match to TRBD2. V shed 6 bases and J 5 bases; nucleotides not matched to a gene: 13. The CDR3 consists of 18 residues. Germline V gene data show CDR1 as SGHNT and CDR2 as YYREEE (reference sequence). CDR3 region: CASTAGLAGGGGNNEQFF. DNA for the CDR3: TGTGCCAGCACCGCCGGACTAGCGGGAGGAGGGGGGAACAATGAGCAGTTCTTC.

The J gene is TRBJ2-7, the V gene TRBV28; 12 bases align to TRBD2. Trimming at V came to 8 bases and at J to 5 bases, leaving 10 bases not matched to a gene. CDR1 MDHEN and CDR2 SYDVKM come from the germline V gene. This CDR3 contains 15 residues. The CDR3 region is CASSLGGLAGNEQYF. The CDR3, as DNA: TGTGCCAGCTCCCTGGGCGGACTAGCGGGAAACGAGCAGTACTTC.

V usage is TRBV7-9 and J usage is TRBJ2-5, with D maybe TRBD1 (6 bases). The J call may be wrong; the DNA end is better matched by TRBJ2-7. The CDR3 extends over 12 amino acids. Per the germline V gene, CDR1 is SEHNR and CDR2 is FQNEAQ (reference sequence). CDR3 sequence reads: CASSYRTDEQYF. In DNA, the CDR3 is TGTGCCAGCAGCTACCGGACAGACGAGCAGTACTTC.

The chain is built from TRBV20-1 and TRBJ1-3; D unresolved. Germline V gene lookup returns CDR1 DFQATT and CDR2 SNEGSKA (reference sequence). Trimming left V 4 bases short and J 4 bases short, with 5 bases between. The length of the CDR3 is 11 residues. CDR3 in DNA: TGCAGTGCTAAACAGGGAAACACCATATATTTT. Translating gives CSAKQGNTIYF.

Only one count was recorded for this clone. This chain uses TRBV7-8 with TRBJ2-1; 7 nucleotides align to TRBD1. The CDR3 loop spans 16 amino acids. The germline gives CDR1 SGHVS, CDR2 FQNEAQ. V lost 5 bases and J lost 4; bases outside the gene matches: 11. The CDR3 DNA reads TGTGCCAGCAGCGCTCTAGGCTCCAGGGGGTACAATGAGCAGTTCTTC. This sequence encodes CASSALGSRGYNEQFF.

The CDR3 DNA sequence: TGTGCCAGCAGCTTATCAGCGAGCGGGAGGGTCGCCGGGGAGCTGTTTTTT. This sequence encodes CASSLSASGRVAGELFF. The chain uses TRBV7-2 and TRBJ2-2; 10 bases are shared with TRBD2. The length of the CDR3 is 17 residues. Germline V gene data show CDR1 as SGHTA and CDR2 as FQGNSA. V shed 2 bases and J 6 bases; nucleotides not matched to a gene: 9.

V and J are TRBV5-5 and TRBJ1-5, with a weak D call TRBD1 (6 bases). The V end was cut by 0 bases, the J end by 9 bases, with 19 bases between. Germline V gene lookup returns CDR1 SGHKS and CDR2 YYEKEE (reference sequence). The CDR3 is made up of 16 amino acids. CDR3 nucleotide sequence: TGTGCCAGCAGCTTGGAAGGTGATGGGGGGGGCAGGCCCCAGCATTTT. Translating it yields CASSLEGDGGGRPQHF.

This clone was picked up one time. The CDR3 DNA reads as TGCGCCAGCAGCTTGGGGGGCAGCTCTGGAAACACCATATATTTT. Translating it yields CASSLGGSSGNTIYF. This chain links TRBV5-1 with TRBJ1-3; D may be TRBD1 (5 bases). The CDR3 extends over 15 amino acids. Trimming took 0 bases from V and 0 from J, leaving 7 bases between them. CDR1 and CDR2 from the germline V gene are SGHRS and YFSETQ.

The rearrangement joins TRBV18 to TRBJ1-2, with 7 bases fitting TRBD1. CDR3 length: 16 residues. J lost 8 bases, V lost 4 bases, and 16 bases had no gene match. CDR1 is KGHSH and CDR2 is LQKENI in the germline V gene. The CDR3 sequence is CASSRDQRDSERGYTF. As DNA, the CDR3 is TGTGCCAGCTCACGAGATCAACGGGACAGCGAGCGGGGCTACACCTTC. Drawing the rest from reference TRBV18 and TRBJ1-2, the complete variable domain is NAGVMQNPRHLVRRRGQEARLRCSPMKGHSHVYWYRQLPEEGLKFMVYLQKENIIDESGMPKERFSAEFPKEGPSILRIQQVVRGDSAAYFCASSRDQRDSERGYTFGSGTRLTVV.

This rearrangement joins TRBV27 to TRBJ2-7; D is uncertain. The ends were cut back, 5 bases at V and 2 bases at J, with 10 bases in the middle. This CDR3 has 13 amino acids. Germline CDR1 MNHEY, CDR2 SMNVEV (reference sequence). The CDR3 reads CASSLSRTYEQYF. DNA for the CDR3: TGTGCCAGCAGTCTTTCCAGAACCTACGAGCAGTACTTC.

J is TRBJ2-5 and V is TRBV7-3; possible D gene TRBD2, 5 bases. The V gene's germline CDR1 is SGHTA and CDR2 FQGTGA. The CDR3 consists of 15 residues. V was trimmed by 2 bases and J by 0 bases, leaving 10 bases between them. CDR3 nucleotides: TGTGCCAGCAGCTTAGGGTTTAGCGACCAAGAGACCCAGTACTTC. Protein product: CASSLGFSDQETQYF.

This clone was observed once. Germline is not matched at one junction end, which may reflect a read error. Other DNA sequences within the sample encode an identical CDR3. The rearrangement uses TRBV6-6 and TRBJ2-3, with a possible D match to TRBD1 (5 bases). CDR1 is MNHNY and CDR2 is SVGAGI in the germline V gene (reference sequence). The CDR3 consists of 14 residues. The chain's CDR3 is CASSLDRVTDTQYF. DNA of the CDR3: TGTGCCAGCAGCCTCGACAGAGTCACAGACACGCAGTATTTT.

This clone was seen only a few times. The V gene is TRBV7-6, the J gene TRBJ2-2, with 7 bases matching TRBD1. Germline-derived CDR1 and CDR2 are SGHVS and FNYEAQ. The CDR3 runs 17 residues. Trimming cost V 4 bases and J 6 bases; bases outside gene matches: 14. The chain's CDR3 is CASSSIYRGPTPGELFF. The CDR3 DNA follows: TGTGCCAGCAGCTCCATCTACAGGGGCCCCACCCCCGGGGAGCTGTTTTTT.

The chain recombines TRBV18 with TRBJ2-2; no definite D call. The CDR3 has 13 amino acids. V gave up 3 bases and J gave up 6 bases, with 8 bases separating them. CDR1 and CDR2 from the germline V gene are KGHSH and LQKENI. The CDR3 DNA reads as TGTGCCAGCTCACCGAGGAATGCCGGGGAGCTGTTTTTT. Its protein product is CASSPRNAGELFF. The full variable domain, in which reference TRBV18 and TRBJ2-2 provide the parts outside the CDR3, is NAGVMQNPRHLVRRRGQEARLRCSPMKGHSHVYWYRQLPEEGLKFMVYLQKENIIDESGMPKERFSAEFPKEGPSILRIQQVVRGDSAAYFCASSPRNAGELFFGEGSRLTVL.

V gene TRBV15 combines with J gene TRBJ1-4; a weak D match, TRBD1 (5 bases). V was cut by 4 bases and J by 2 bases, with 14 bases left in between. This CDR3 has 16 amino acids. Germline V gene data show CDR1 as LNHNV and CDR2 as YYDKDF (reference sequence). CDR3 DNA: TGTGCCACCAGCATACCCGCAGGGTCGACTAATGAAAAACTGTTTTTT. Translation gives CATSIPAGSTNEKLFF. Supplemented by reference TRBV15 and TRBJ1-4, the full variable domain reads DAMVIQNPRYQVTQFGKPVTLSCSQTLNHNVMYWYQQKSSQAPKLLFHYYDKDFNNEADTPDNFQSRRPNTSFCFLDIRSPGLGDTAMYLCATSIPAGSTNEKLFFGSGTQLSVL.

The chain joins TRBV27 to TRBJ2-1, with 12 bases fitting TRBD2. The germline CDR1 and CDR2 sequences are MNHEY and SMNVEV (reference sequence). CDR3 length: 12 amino acids. CDR3 DNA sequence: TGTCTAGCGGGAGGGTGGTACAATGAGCAGTTCTTC. Its translation: CLAGGWYNEQFF.

The chain uses TRBV15 and TRBJ1-2, with D possibly TRBD1 on 5 matching bases. Germline V gene sequence: CDR1 LNHNV, CDR2 YYDKDF (reference sequence). V was cut by 1 base and J by 4 bases, with 7 bases left in between. The CDR3 has 13 amino acids. The CDR3 DNA sequence: TGTGCCACCAGCAGAGCGGGGGTCTATGGCTACACCTTC. This translates into CATSRAGVYGYTF.

The chain uses TRBV7-2 and TRBJ2-1; TRBD2 matches 11 bases. Germline V gene sequence: CDR1 SGHTA, CDR2 FQGNSA. The CDR3 is 17 amino acids. J lost 5 bases, V lost 2 bases, and 8 bases had no gene match. The DNA of the CDR3 is TGTGCCAGCAGCTTAACGCCTACTAGCGGGAGCCACAATGAGCAGTTCTTC. This gives the protein CASSLTPTSGSHNEQFF.